This T cell receptor beta chain originates from a study of cytomegalovirus exposure and HLA in healthy donors. Regarding the study as a whole: HLA alleles showed associations with 16,951 TCR beta sequences in a later analysis, at a 0.05 false discovery rate. While the bulk of TCR sequences proved rare, some public TCRs turned up in many donors. Several of the most significant clusters appeared linked to common viral pathogens, based on a later analysis.

60 Vbeta and 13 Jbeta primers were used in PCR. TCRdb's table, derived via immunoSEQ multiplex PCR, lists solely in-frame clones and lacks some. This sample has about 160,000 clones, with less than 90% found just once. Points on this clone: As yet, its antigen is unknown.

The receptor comes from a man between 18 and 29 years old in good health and CMV-seronegative. The sequencing input was PBMCs.

The CDR3 here is CASSNRGLLNTEAFF. The CDR3 DNA is TGTGCCAGCAGCAACAGGGGGCTCTTGAACACTGAAGCTTTCTTT. The V call is TRBV2, the J call TRBJ1-1; 9 nucleotides agree with TRBD1. The CDR3 sequence is 15 residues long. Germline V CDR1 and CDR2: SNHLY, FYNNEI. The trim removed 6 bases at V and 0 bases at J, leaving 5 bases unmatched.